Shown below are 8 T cell receptor beta chains from a single sample sequenced in a study of blood T cell repertoires in COVID-19. Libraries were prepared by immunoSEQ multiplex PCR; TCRdb keeps only in-frame clonotypes and omits some of them. The sample records about 240,000 clones, about 89% being singletons. Input material: PBMCs or T cells enriched from blood (not recorded which). These receptor sequences come from a woman aged 25 to 45 who had recovered from COVID-19.

This rearrangement joins TRBV7-9 to TRBJ1-6; 8 nucleotides agree with TRBD1. This CDR3 comprises 18 residues. Germline trimming cut 5 bases from V and 6 bases from J; bases unmatched to any gene: 15. In germline, CDR1 is SEHNR, CDR2 FQNEAQ (reference sequence). The CDR3 region is CASSQAFHGQGINSPLHF. CDR3 coding DNA: TGTGCCAGCAGCCAAGCTTTTCATGGACAGGGAATTAATTCACCCCTCCACTTT.

The chain has TRBV28 and TRBJ1-1, with D perhaps matching TRBD1 (6 bases). Trimming pared 1 base from V and 1 base from J, leaving 10 bases between. There are 15 residues in the CDR3. The germline gives CDR1 MDHEN, CDR2 SYDVKM. The CDR3 sequence: CASSLLQGGNTEAFF. The CDR3 nucleotides are TGTGCCAGCAGTTTATTACAGGGTGGGAACACTGAAGCTTTCTTT.

This clone was picked up one time. The chain couples TRBV28 to TRBJ1-4, with 8 bases that match TRBD1. The germline V gene has CDR1 MDHEN and CDR2 SYDVKM. The length of the CDR3 is 15 residues. V gave up 6 bases and J gave up 5 bases; unmatched junction bases: 8. CDR3 nucleotides: TGTGCCAGCAGGGAGCCGGGACAGGTGAATGAAAAACTGTTTTTT. Its protein is CASREPGQVNEKLFF.

The gene calls are TRBV5-6 and TRBJ2-7; 8 positions match TRBD1. Trimming removed 2 bases from V and 0 bases from J; junction bases left unmatched: 7. CDR1 and CDR2 (germline): SGHDT, YYEEEE. The CDR3 length is 16 residues. CDR3 nucleotides: TGTGCCAGCAGCTTCGGGACAGGTGGGAGCTCCTACGAGCAGTACTTC. This encodes CASSFGTGGSSYEQYF.

This clone is a singleton in its sample. The rearrangement links TRBV12-5 to TRBJ2-7, with TRBD2 matching 14 bases. Germline-derived CDR1 and CDR2 are LGHNT and FRNRAP. The V segment lost 5 bases and the J segment 8 bases; nucleotides outside the gene matches: 5. The CDR3 extends over 14 amino acids. The CDR3 loop is CASGQGLAGDQQYF. The CDR3, as DNA: TGTGCTAGTGGTCAGGGACTAGCGGGAGATCAGCAGTACTTC. The complete variable domain, with remaining parts taken from reference TRBV12-5 and TRBJ2-7, reads DARVTQTPRHKVTEMGQEVTMRCQPILGHNTVFWYRQTMMQGLELLAYFRNRAPLDDSGMPKDRFSAEMPDATLATLKIQPSEPRDSAVYFCASGQGLAGDQQYFGPGTRLTVT.

The V and J genes are TRBV27 and TRBJ2-7; possible D gene TRBD1, 5 bases. CDR1 is MNHEY and CDR2 is SMNVEV in the germline V gene (reference sequence). Deletions cut 4 bases from V and 3 bases from J, with 16 bases between. CDR3 size: 15 residues. The chain's CDR3 is CASSSQLDRDYEQYF. CDR3 sequence (DNA): TGTGCCAGCAGTTCACAACTCGACAGAGACTACGAGCAGTACTTC.

V and J are TRBV15 and TRBJ2-7; D is possibly TRBD2 (7 bases). With 4 bases removed from V and 6 bases from J, the gap between germline ends came to 19 bases. From germline, CDR1 is LNHNV and CDR2 YYDKDF (reference sequence). CDR3 length: 15 amino acids. This chain's CDR3 is CATSTEGGGIFEQYF. The CDR3 DNA is TGTGCCACCAGCACGGAGGGAGGGGGTATCTTCGAGCAGTACTTC.

The gene calls are TRBV4-1 and TRBJ1-2, with TRBD1 matching over 8 bases. V shed 1 base and J 2 bases; nucleotides not matched to a gene: 18. This CDR3 comprises 20 residues. Germline values: CDR1 MGHRA, CDR2 YSYEKL. DNA for the CDR3: TGCGCCAGCAGCCAAGTAGTCGGGATATCTCGACAGGGGCCAAACTATGGCTACACCTTC. This sequence encodes CASSQVVGISRQGPNYGYTF.